This TCR beta chain was recovered during a study of T cell responses to AZD1222 COVID-19 vaccine. Overall study context: Both about-4-week and about-12-week second-dose recipients were combined.

Data came from immunoSEQ multiplex PCR; TCRdb stores just in-frame clones and leaves some out. In the table there are tens of thousands of clones, roughly 90% of which are singletons. The CDR3 runs 14 residues. Trimming removed 1 base from V and 4 bases from J, with 7 bases in between. Germline V lookup: CDR1 LGHNA, CDR2 YNFKEQ. The chain joins TRBV4-2 to TRBJ2-2; D may be TRBD1 (5 bases). This specimen was peripheral blood, taken on day 0 of AZD1222 vaccination. The TCR comes from an adult in good health. This CDR3 reads CASSQARATGELFF. CDR3 nucleotides: TGTGCCAGCAGCCAAGCCAGGGCCACCGGGGAGCTGTTTTTT.